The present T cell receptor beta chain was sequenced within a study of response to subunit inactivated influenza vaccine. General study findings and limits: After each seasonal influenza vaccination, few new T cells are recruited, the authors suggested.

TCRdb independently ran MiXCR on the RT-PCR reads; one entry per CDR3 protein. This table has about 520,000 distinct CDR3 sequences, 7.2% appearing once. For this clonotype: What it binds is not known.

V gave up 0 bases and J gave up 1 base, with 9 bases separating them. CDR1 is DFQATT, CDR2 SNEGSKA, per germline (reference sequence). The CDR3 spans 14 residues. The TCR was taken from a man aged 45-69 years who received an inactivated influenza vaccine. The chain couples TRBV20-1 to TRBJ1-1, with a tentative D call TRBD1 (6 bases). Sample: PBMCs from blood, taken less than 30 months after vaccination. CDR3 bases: TGCAGTGCTAGAGACCGGACAGCGAACACTGAAGCTTTCTTT. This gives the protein CSARDRTANTEAFF.